This T cell receptor beta chain was sequenced for a study of blood T cell repertoires in COVID-19. Repertoires were generated with immunoSEQ multiplex PCR, while TCRdb's copy carries only in-frame clones and drops some. This table has 140,000 to 150,000 clones, under 90% appearing once. The CDR3 has 16 residues. Per the germline V gene, CDR1 is MGHRA and CDR2 is YSYEKL. J was trimmed by 5 bases and V by 1 base; bases with no gene match: 9. The clonotype comes from a man aged 70 or older who had recovered from COVID-19. The sample was peripheral blood. J is TRBJ2-5 and V is TRBV4-1; 8 nucleotides line up with TRBD2. The CDR3 region is CASSQVISGTRETQYF. The CDR3 DNA reads as TGCGCCAGCAGCCAAGTGATTAGCGGGACCCGTGAGACCCAGTACTTC.